These 13 T cell receptor beta chains originate from one sample sequenced in a study of T cell repertoires in aging, cancer and after chemotherapy. TCR beta rearrangements were amplified from peripheral blood genomic DNA. TRB rearrangements spanning V, D and J were amplified using mixed TRB-A/B primers. Via MiXCR, TCRdb re-called the multiplex PCR reads, giving one row per CDR3 protein. The repertoire has 4,900 or so distinct CDR3 sequences, roughly 40% of them found once; the top ten carry 35% to 50%. Sequencing used blood. These receptors all stem from a human donor with a blood cancer.

The rearrangement joins TRBV12-3 or TRBV12-4 to TRBJ2-1; 8 bases fit TRBD2. The CDR3 spans 16 residues. Germline trimming cut 5 bases from V and 4 bases from J; bases unmatched to any gene: 10. The CDR3 coding sequence is TGTGCCAGCAGTGGGGGTGGAGCGGGGGCTTACAATGAGCAGTTCTTC. Translation: CASSGGGAGAYNEQFF.

The chain is built from TRBV20-1 and TRBJ2-7; TRBD2 aligns across 7 bases. V was pared by 0 bases and J by 5 bases, with 4 bases of the junction left unmatched. Germline V gives CDR1 DFQATT, CDR2 SNEGSKA (reference sequence). The CDR3 length is 13 residues. CDR3 DNA: TGCAGTGCTAGAGACGGGGGGTTCCACGAGCAGTACTTC. Encoded protein: CSARDGGFHEQYF.

The rearrangement links TRBV6-1 to TRBJ2-4, with D possibly TRBD1 on 5 matching bases. The CDR3 totals 11 residues. V lost 11 bases, J lost 6 bases, and 11 bases lay in between. In germline, CDR1 is MNHNS, CDR2 SASEGT. The CDR3 nucleotides are TGTGCCGCCCCCCAGGGAAACATTCAGTACTTC. Translated, it gives CAAPQGNIQYF.

V usage is TRBV7-9 and J usage is TRBJ2-1; 8 nucleotides agree with TRBD2. Germline V gene data show CDR1 as SEHNR and CDR2 as FQNEAQ (reference sequence). V dropped 5 bases and J dropped 7; count of bases not matched to a gene: 7. This CDR3 has 14 amino acids. The CDR3: CASSPLAGGNEQFF. As DNA, the CDR3 is TGTGCCAGCAGCCCCCTGGCGGGGGGAAATGAGCAGTTCTTC.

Worth noting for this clonotype: A much larger clone sits a single nucleotide away, making a read error possible. This chain connects TRBV29-1 to TRBJ2-3, with 11 positions matching TRBD2. V dropped 4 bases and J dropped 6; count of bases not matched to a gene: 9. Per the germline V gene, CDR1 is SQVTM and CDR2 is ANQGSEA. The CDR3 length is 15 residues. The CDR3 region has the DNA TGCAGCGTTGTCCGTAGCGGGGGGGCCGGCGATACGCAGTATTTT. Translation: CSVVRSGGAGDTQYF.

The chain employs TRBV6-1 and TRBJ1-5; D gene unclear. V gave up 6 bases and J gave up 0 bases, with 12 bases separating them. The CDR3 is 15 residues long. In germline, CDR1 is MNHNS, CDR2 SASEGT. As DNA, the CDR3 is TGTGCCAGCAGGCCAGTCGGATATAGCAATCAGCCCCAGCATTTT. It encodes CASRPVGYSNQPQHF.

Sample share makes this clonotype medium-sized. V gene TRBV29-1 combines with J gene TRBJ1-2; a possible D gene is TRBD1 (5 bases). V lost 2 bases, J lost 8 bases, and 6 bases lay in between. The CDR3 loop spans 10 amino acids. Germline loops: CDR1 SQVTM, CDR2 ANQGSEA. Here the CDR3 DNA reads TGCAGCGTTGAATGGGGGGGCTACACCTTC. Translating gives CSVEWGGYTF.

The CDR3: CATKPGSTDTQYF. The DNA for the CDR3 is TGTGCCACCAAGCCCGGGAGCACAGATACGCAGTATTTT. This chain uses TRBV15 with TRBJ2-3; no reliable D call. The V end was cut by 7 bases, the J end by 0 bases, with 8 bases between. From germline, CDR1 is LNHNV and CDR2 YYDKDF (reference sequence). CDR3 length: 13 amino acids.

The chain couples TRBV6-5 to TRBJ2-7; D may be TRBD2 (5 bases). Deletions cut 7 bases from V and 5 bases from J, with 15 bases between. Germline CDR1 reads MNHEY; CDR2 reads SVGAGI. This CDR3 spans 13 amino acids. CDR3 bases: TGTGCCAGCACCAGCGCGGAGGCCCACGAGCAGTACTTC. Translation gives CASTSAEAHEQYF.

The genes are TRBV7-9 and TRBJ2-1; 12 nucleotides agree with TRBD2. V gave up 5 bases and J gave up 10 bases; unmatched junction bases: 9. This CDR3 has 15 amino acids. Germline loops: CDR1 SEHNR, CDR2 FQNEAQ (reference sequence). The CDR3 is CASSLRLAGAGEQFF. The CDR3 DNA reads as TGTGCCAGCAGCCTTCGACTAGCGGGGGCGGGCGAGCAGTTCTTC. Full variable domain (outside the CDR3, taken from reference TRBV7-9 and TRBJ2-1): DTGVSQNPRHKITKRGQNVTFRCDPISEHNRLYWYRQTLGQGPEFLTYFQNEAQLEKSRLLSDRFSAERPKGSFSTLEIQRTEQGDSAMYLCASSLRLAGAGEQFFGPGTRLTVL.

This rearrangement joins TRBV5-5 to TRBJ1-1; 8 bases are a match to TRBD1. From germline, CDR1 is SGHKS and CDR2 YYEKEE (reference sequence). The CDR3 sequence is 19 residues long. The V and J ends lost 6 bases and 3 bases, in that order; junction bases with no gene match: 22. The CDR3 sequence is CASTTFGSRTGQSDTEAFF. For the CDR3, the DNA is TGTGCCAGCACCACTTTTGGTTCTAGGACAGGGCAGAGTGACACTGAAGCTTTCTTT.

V is TRBV19 and J is TRBJ1-3, with D perhaps TRBD1 (6 bases). Germline lookup yields CDR1 LNHDA and CDR2 SQIVND (reference sequence). The V end was cut by 3 bases, the J end by 0 bases, with 15 bases between. This CDR3 has 17 residues. The CDR3 here is CASSILQGGSSGNTIYF. Written as DNA, the CDR3 is TGTGCCAGTAGTATCTTACAGGGAGGAAGCTCTGGAAACACCATATATTTT.

This clonotype is labeled as hyperexpanded. This chain connects TRBV29-1 to TRBJ2-1; 12 bases line up with TRBD2. The CDR3 extends over 14 amino acids. The germline gives CDR1 SQVTM, CDR2 ANQGSEA. V gave up 7 bases and J gave up 4 bases; unmatched junction bases: 5. CDR3 nucleotide sequence: TGCAGCGGCCGACTAGCGGGAGATTACAATGAGCAGTTCTTC. Encoded protein: CSGRLAGDYNEQFF.